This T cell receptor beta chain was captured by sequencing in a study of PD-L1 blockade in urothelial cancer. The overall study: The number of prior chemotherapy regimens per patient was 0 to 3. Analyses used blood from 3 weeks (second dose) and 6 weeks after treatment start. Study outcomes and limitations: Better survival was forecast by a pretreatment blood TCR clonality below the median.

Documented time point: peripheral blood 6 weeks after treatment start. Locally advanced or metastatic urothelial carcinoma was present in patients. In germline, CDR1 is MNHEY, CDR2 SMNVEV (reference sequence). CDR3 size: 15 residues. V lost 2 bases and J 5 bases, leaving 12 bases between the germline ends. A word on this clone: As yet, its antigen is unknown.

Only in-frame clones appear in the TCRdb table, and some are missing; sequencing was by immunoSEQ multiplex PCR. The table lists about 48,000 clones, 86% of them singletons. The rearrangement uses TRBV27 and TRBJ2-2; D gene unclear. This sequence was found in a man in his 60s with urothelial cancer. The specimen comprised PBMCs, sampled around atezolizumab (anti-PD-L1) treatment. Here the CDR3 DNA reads TGTGCCAGCAGTTTAGTGTGGGCTGGGACCGGGGAGCTGTTTTTT. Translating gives CASSLVWAGTGELFF.